This TCR beta chain was sequenced for a study of cytomegalovirus exposure and HLA in healthy donors. The method was immunoSEQ multiplex PCR; TCRdb's version includes in-frame clones alone and lacks a portion of them. The sample has some 60,000 clones; approximately 96% are singletons. V was cut by 6 bases and J by 5 bases, with 17 bases left in between. CDR1 and CDR2 from the germline V gene are SGHRS and YFSETQ. The CDR3 totals 14 residues. The chain recombines TRBV5-1 with TRBJ1-1; no definite D call. Sequencing was performed on PBMCs. The receptor comes from a man between 18 and 35 years old in good health and CMV-seronegative. The CDR3 DNA sequence: TGCGCCAGCACCCAGACGGGGAGGGTAACTGAAGCTTTCTTT. Translation: CASTQTGRVTEAFF.